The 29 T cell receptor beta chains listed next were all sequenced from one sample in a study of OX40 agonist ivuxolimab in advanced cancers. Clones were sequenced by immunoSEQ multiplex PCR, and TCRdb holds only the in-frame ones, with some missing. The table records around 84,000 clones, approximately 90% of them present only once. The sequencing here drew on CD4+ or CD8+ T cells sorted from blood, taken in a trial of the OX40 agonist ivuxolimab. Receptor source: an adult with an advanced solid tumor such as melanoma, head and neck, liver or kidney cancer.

The DNA of the CDR3 is TGTGCCAGCAGCCCGCGGGACAGGGTAAAATACGGAGACACCGGGGAGCTGTTTTTT. This gives the protein CASSPRDRVKYGDTGELFF. The chain has TRBV7-2 and TRBJ2-2, with 9 positions matching TRBD1. The CDR3 runs 19 residues. Germline CDR1 SGHTA, CDR2 FQGNSA. V was pared by 5 bases and J by 3 bases, with 16 bases of the junction left unmatched.

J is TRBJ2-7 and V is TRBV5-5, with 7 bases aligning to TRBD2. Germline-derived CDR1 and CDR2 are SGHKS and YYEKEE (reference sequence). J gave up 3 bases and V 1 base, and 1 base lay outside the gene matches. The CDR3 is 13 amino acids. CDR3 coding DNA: TGTGCCAGCAGCTTGTCTAGCGGCTACGAGCAGTACTTC. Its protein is CASSLSSGYEQYF.

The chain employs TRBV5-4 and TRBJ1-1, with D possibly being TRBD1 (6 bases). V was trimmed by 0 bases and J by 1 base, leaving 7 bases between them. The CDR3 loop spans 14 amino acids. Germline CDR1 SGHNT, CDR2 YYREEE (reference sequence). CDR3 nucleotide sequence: TGTGCCAGCAGCTTGGACAGGGAGAACACTGAAGCTTTCTTT. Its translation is CASSLDRENTEAFF.

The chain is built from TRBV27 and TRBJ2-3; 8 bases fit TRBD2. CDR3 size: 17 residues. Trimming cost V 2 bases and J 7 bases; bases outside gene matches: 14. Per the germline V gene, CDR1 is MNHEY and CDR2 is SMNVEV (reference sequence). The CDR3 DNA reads TGTGCCAGCAGTTTAGTGACCGGCGGGAGGACACGAAATACGCAGTATTTT. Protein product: CASSLVTGGRTRNTQYF.

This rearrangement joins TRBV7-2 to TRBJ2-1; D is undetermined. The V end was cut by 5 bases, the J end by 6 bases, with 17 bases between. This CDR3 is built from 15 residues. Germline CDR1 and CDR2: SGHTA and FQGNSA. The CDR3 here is CASSVSSNPGNEQFF. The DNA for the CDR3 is TGTGCCAGCAGCGTATCCAGTAACCCCGGCAATGAGCAGTTCTTC.

The CDR3: CASSFQTNTQYF. The DNA of the CDR3 is TGTGCCAGCAGCTTTCAGACGAATACGCAGTATTTT. V and J are TRBV7-2 and TRBJ2-3; D gene uncertain. Trimming removed 3 bases from V and 7 bases from J, with 8 bases in between. This CDR3 spans 12 amino acids. CDR1 and CDR2 from the germline V gene are SGHTA and FQGNSA.

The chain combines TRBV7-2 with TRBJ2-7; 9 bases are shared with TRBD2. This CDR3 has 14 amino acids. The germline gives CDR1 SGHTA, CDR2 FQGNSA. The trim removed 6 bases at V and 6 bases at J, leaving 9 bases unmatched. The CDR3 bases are TGTGCCAGCAGTCCGGGACTAGCAGCCACCGAGCAGTACTTC. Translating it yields CASSPGLAATEQYF.

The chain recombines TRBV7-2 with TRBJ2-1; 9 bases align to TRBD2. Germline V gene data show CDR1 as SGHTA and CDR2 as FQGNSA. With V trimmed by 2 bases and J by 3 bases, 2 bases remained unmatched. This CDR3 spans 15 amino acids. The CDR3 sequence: CASSLLAGYYNEQFF. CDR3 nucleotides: TGTGCCAGCAGCTTACTAGCGGGGTACTACAATGAGCAGTTCTTC. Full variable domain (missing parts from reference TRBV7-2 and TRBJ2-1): GAGVSQSPSNKVTEKGKDVELRCDPISGHTALYWYRQSLGQGLEFLIYFQGNSAPDKSGLPSDRFSAERTGGSVSTLTIQRTQQEDSAVYLCASSLLAGYYNEQFFGPGTRLTVL.

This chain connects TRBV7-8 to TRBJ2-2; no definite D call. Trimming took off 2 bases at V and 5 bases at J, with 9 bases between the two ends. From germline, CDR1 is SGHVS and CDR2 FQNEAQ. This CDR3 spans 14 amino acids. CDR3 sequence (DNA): TGTGCCAGCAGCTTAAGGCCCGCTACCGGGGAGCTGTTTTTT. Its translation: CASSLRPATGELFF.

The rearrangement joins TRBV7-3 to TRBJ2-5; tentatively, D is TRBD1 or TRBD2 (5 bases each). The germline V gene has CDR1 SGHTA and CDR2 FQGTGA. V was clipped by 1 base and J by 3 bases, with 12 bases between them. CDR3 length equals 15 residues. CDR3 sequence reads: CASSLMGTTEETQYF. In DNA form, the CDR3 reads TGTGCCAGCAGCTTAATGGGGACCACTGAAGAGACCCAGTACTTC.

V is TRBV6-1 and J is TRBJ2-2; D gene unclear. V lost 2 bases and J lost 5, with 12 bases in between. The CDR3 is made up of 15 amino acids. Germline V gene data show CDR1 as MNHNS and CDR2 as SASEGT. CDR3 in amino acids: CASSEQLGWTGELFF. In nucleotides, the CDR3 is TGTGCCAGCAGTGAACAGCTGGGGTGGACCGGGGAGCTGTTTTTT.

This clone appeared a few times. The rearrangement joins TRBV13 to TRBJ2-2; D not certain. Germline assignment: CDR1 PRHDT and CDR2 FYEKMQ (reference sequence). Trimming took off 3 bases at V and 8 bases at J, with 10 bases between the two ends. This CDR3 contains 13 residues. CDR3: CASSFRAAGELFF. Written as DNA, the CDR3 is TGTGCCAGCAGCTTTAGGGCAGCTGGGGAGCTGTTTTTT.

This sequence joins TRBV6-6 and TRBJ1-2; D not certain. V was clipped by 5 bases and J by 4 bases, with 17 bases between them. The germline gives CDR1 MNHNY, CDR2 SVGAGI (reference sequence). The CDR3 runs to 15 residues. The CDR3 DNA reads TGTGCCAGCAGTACGCAGACAATCTCGGTCTATGGCTACACCTTC. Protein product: CASSTQTISVYGYTF.

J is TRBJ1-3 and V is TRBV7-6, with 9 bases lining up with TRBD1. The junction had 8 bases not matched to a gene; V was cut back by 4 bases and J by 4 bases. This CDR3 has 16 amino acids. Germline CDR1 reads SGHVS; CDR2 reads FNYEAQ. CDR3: CASSSWTGVGGNTIYF. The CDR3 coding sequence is TGTGCCAGCAGCTCCTGGACAGGGGTGGGGGGAAACACCATATATTTT.

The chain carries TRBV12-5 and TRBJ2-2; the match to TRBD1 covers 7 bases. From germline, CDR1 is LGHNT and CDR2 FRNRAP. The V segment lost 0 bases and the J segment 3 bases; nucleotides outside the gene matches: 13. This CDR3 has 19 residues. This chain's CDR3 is CASGLVPTGLLYDTGELFF. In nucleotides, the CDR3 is TGTGCTAGTGGTTTGGTCCCGACAGGGTTGTTGTATGACACCGGGGAGCTGTTTTTT.

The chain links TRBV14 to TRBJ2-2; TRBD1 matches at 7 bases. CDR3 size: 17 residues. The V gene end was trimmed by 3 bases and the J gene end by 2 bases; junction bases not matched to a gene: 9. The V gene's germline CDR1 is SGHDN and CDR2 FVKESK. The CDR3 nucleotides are TGTGCCAGCAGCCAGGGTGACAGGGTAATCAACACCGGGGAGCTGTTTTTT. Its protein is CASSQGDRVINTGELFF.

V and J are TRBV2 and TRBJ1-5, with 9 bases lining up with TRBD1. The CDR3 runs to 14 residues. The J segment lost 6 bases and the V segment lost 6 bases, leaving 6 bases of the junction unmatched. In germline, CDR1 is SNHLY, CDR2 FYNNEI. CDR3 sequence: CASSRGQGSQPQHF. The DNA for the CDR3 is TGTGCCAGCAGCAGGGGACAGGGAAGTCAGCCCCAGCATTTT.

CDR3 in DNA: TGCGCCAGCAGCTTCACGGGGGAGTCCACAGATACGCAGTATTTT. Protein sequence: CASSFTGESTDTQYF. The gene calls are TRBV5-1 and TRBJ2-3, with D perhaps TRBD2 (6 bases). CDR1 and CDR2 (germline): SGHRS, YFSETQ. The CDR3 runs 15 residues. V was shortened by 2 bases and J by 2 bases, with 12 bases between the two germline ends. Variable domain in full (rest from reference TRBV5-1 and TRBJ2-3): KAGVTQTPRYLIKTRGQQVTLSCSPISGHRSVSWYQQTPGQGLQFLFEYFSETQRNKGNFPGRFSGRQFSNSRSEMNVSTLELGDSALYLCASSFTGESTDTQYFGPGTRLTVL.

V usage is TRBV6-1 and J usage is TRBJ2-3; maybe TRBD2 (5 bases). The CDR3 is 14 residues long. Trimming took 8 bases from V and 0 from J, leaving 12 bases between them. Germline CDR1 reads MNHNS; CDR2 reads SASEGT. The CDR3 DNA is TGTGCCAGCTCGAGGGAGTTTAGCACAGATACGCAGTATTTT. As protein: CASSREFSTDTQYF.

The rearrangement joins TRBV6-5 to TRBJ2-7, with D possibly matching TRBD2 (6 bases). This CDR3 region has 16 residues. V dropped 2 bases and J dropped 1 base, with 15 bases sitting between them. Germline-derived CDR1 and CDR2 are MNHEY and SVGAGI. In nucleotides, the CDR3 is TGTGCCAGCAGTTACCGAGCAGGTAGCGGATCCTACGAGCAGTACTTC. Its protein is CASSYRAGSGSYEQYF.

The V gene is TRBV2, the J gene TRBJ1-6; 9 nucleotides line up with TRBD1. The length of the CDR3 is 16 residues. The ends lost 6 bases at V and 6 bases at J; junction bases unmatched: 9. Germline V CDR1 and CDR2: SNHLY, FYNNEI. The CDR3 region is CASSDVSTGGNSPLHF. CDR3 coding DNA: TGTGCCAGCAGCGATGTCTCGACAGGGGGTAATTCACCCCTCCACTTT. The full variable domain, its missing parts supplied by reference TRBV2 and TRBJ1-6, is EPEVTQTPSHQVTQMGQEVILRCVPISNHLYFYWYRQILGQKVEFLVSFYNNEISEKSEIFDDQFSVERPDGSNFTLKIRSTKLEDSAMYFCASSDVSTGGNSPLHFGNGTRLTVT.

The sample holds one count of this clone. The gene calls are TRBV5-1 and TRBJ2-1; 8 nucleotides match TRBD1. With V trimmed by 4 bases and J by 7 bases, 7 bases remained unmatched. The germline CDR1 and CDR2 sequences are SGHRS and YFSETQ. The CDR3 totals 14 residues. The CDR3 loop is CASSKGQGRNEQFF. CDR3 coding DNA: TGCGCCAGCAGCAAAGGACAGGGCAGGAATGAGCAGTTCTTC.

The DNA for the CDR3 is TGTGCCAGCAGCCCCCGCTTAGGAGGGGCAGGCGGGGAGCTGTTTTTT. It codes for CASSPRLGGAGGELFF. The chain is built from TRBV5-8 and TRBJ2-2; D perhaps matches TRBD2 (6 bases). Germline CDR1 reads SGHTS; CDR2 reads YDEGEE. CDR3 length equals 16 residues. Trimming pared 4 bases from V and 7 bases from J, leaving 20 bases between.

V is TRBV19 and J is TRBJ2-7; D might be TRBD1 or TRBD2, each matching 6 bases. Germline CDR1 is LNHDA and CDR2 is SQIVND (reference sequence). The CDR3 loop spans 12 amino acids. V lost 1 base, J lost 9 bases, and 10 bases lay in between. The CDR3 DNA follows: TGTGCCAGTAGTATAGGTACGGGGGCGCAGTACTTC. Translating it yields CASSIGTGAQYF.

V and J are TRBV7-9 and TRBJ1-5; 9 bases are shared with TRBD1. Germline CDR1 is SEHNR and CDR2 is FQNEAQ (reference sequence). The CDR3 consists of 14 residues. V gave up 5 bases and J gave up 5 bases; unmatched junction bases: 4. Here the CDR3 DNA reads TGTGCCAGCAGCCAGGGGACAGGGCATCAGCCCCAGCATTTT. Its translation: CASSQGTGHQPQHF.

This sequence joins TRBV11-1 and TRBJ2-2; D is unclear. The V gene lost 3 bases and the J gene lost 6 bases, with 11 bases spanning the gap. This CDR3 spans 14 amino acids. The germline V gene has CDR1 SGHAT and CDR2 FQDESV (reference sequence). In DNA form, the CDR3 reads TGTGCCAGCAGCTTCAAAAGGTCGGCCGGGGAGCTGTTTTTT. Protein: CASSFKRSAGELFF. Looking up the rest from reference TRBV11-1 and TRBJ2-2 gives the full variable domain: EAEVAQSPRYKITEKSQAVAFWCDPISGHATLYWYRQILGQGPELLVQFQDESVVDDSQLPKDRFSAERLKGVDSTLKIQPAELGDSAMYLCASSFKRSAGELFFGEGSRLTVL.

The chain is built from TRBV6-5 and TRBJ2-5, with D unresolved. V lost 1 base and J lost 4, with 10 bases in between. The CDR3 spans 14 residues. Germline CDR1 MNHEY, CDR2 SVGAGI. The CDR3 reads CASSYYRRGETQYF. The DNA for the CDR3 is TGTGCCAGCAGTTACTACAGACGTGGAGAGACCCAGTACTTC.

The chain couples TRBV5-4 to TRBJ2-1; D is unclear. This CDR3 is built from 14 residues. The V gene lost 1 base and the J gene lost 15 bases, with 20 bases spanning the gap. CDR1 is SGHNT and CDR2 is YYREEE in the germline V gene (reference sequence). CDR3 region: CASSLRLGERSAFF. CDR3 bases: TGTGCCAGCAGCTTGAGGCTAGGAGAGAGGTCCGCGTTCTTC.

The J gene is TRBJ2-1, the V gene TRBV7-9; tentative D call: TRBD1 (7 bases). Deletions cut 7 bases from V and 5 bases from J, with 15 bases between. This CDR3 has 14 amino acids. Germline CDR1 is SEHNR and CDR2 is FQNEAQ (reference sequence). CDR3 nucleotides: TGTGCCAGCAATGGAGGGGGCGCCCACAATGAGCAGTTCTTC. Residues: CASNGGGAHNEQFF.